The 32 T cell receptor beta chains in this list originate from one sample, sequenced in a study of shared clonotypes between healthy human individuals. Clones were read by immunoSEQ multiplex PCR, and TCRdb kept only the in-frame ones, dropping some. The repertoire includes around 1.1 million clones, roughly 77% of them detected once, and 0.89% sits in the top ten. The sequenced sample consisted of memory CD4+ T cells from PBMCs. As for subset: CD45RA-negative fraction. The receptors derive from a man aged 18 to 30 in good health. Some clones in this sample may be carry-over from other donors' samples.

The genes are TRBV5-1 and TRBJ1-1, with D possibly being TRBD1 (5 bases). The length of the CDR3 is 12 residues. CDR1 and CDR2 from the germline V gene are SGHRS and YFSETQ. Trimming removed 5 bases from V and 3 bases from J, with 8 bases in between. The chain's CDR3 is CASSMGDTEAFF. CDR3 coding DNA: TGCGCCAGCAGTATGGGGGACACTGAAGCTTTCTTT.

Notes on this clone: One junction end does not reproduce the germline sequence, and a read error may be involved. The chain employs TRBV7-2 and TRBJ1-1, with 9 bases that match TRBD1. This CDR3 spans 13 amino acids. The germline gives CDR1 SGHTA, CDR2 FQGNSA. CDR3 sequence (DNA): TGTGCCAGCAGCTTAGGGGGGGACAGGGAAATGGTCTTT. Protein: CASSLGGDREMVF.

The chain is built from TRBV7-9 and TRBJ2-5; no clear D gene. V was pared by 3 bases and J by 5 bases, with 10 bases between. This CDR3 has 13 residues. The V gene's germline CDR1 is SEHNR and CDR2 FQNEAQ (reference sequence). The CDR3 is CASSFSLGETQYF. The CDR3 nucleotides read TGTGCCAGCAGCTTTTCACTGGGGGAGACCCAGTACTTC.

With respect to this clone: This same CDR3 is encoded by further DNA sequences in the sample. The V call is TRBV6-5, the J call TRBJ2-5; no clear D. This CDR3 region has 14 residues. Germline CDR1 reads MNHEY; CDR2 reads SVGAGI. V shed 2 bases and J shed 5 bases, with 12 bases lying between them. The CDR3 DNA follows: TGTGCCAGCAGTTACCAGTCCGGGCGCGAGACCCAGTACTTC. This translates into CASSYQSGRETQYF.

This clone has a handful of counts. The chain joins TRBV10-2 to TRBJ2-1, with 9 bases aligning to TRBD2. CDR1 is WSHSY and CDR2 is SAAADI in the germline V gene. V lost 7 bases and J lost 3; bases outside the gene matches: 7. This CDR3 is 15 amino acids long. In DNA form, the CDR3 reads TGCGCCAGCACAAATGGCGGGAGGGACTACAATGAGCAGTTCTTC. Translated: CASTNGGRDYNEQFF.

The chain recombines TRBV6-5 with TRBJ1-2; maybe TRBD1 (6 bases). Per germline, CDR1 MNHEY and CDR2 SVGAGI. V dropped 6 bases and J dropped 5 bases, with 19 bases sitting between them. This CDR3 is built from 15 residues. CDR3 coding DNA: TGTGCCAGCAGACCCCCAGGGGCACCCTTTTATGGCTACACCTTC. It is translated as CASRPPGAPFYGYTF.

V gene TRBV9 combines with J gene TRBJ2-1; TRBD2 matches at 12 bases. This CDR3 is 18 amino acids long. V was pared by 3 bases and J by 1 base, with 8 bases of the junction left unmatched. Germline V gene data show CDR1 as SGDLS and CDR2 as YYNGEE. The CDR3 reads CASSAASGRAESYNEQFF. For the CDR3, the DNA is TGTGCCAGCAGCGCCGCTAGCGGGAGGGCCGAGTCCTACAATGAGCAGTTCTTC.

The chain employs TRBV7-2 and TRBJ2-7; 11 bases match TRBD2. The junction had 4 bases not matched to a gene; V was cut back by 3 bases and J by 3 bases. Germline V gene lookup returns CDR1 SGHTA and CDR2 FQGNSA. The CDR3 totals 15 residues. The CDR3 DNA reads as TGTGCCAGCAGCTTTCAGACTAGCGGGAACTACGAGCAGTACTTC. Amino acid sequence: CASSFQTSGNYEQYF.

This clone has only a few counts. This chain joins TRBV2 and TRBJ2-1; 7 bases match TRBD1. V lost 6 bases to trimming and J lost 1 base; unmatched junction nucleotides: 6. This CDR3 is built from 15 residues. Per the germline V gene, CDR1 is SNHLY and CDR2 is FYNNEI. CDR3 loop: CASRPGQYSYNEQFF. CDR3 coding DNA: TGTGCCAGCAGGCCGGGACAGTATTCCTACAATGAGCAGTTCTTC.

This clone was observed a handful of times. This chain links TRBV7-3 with TRBJ1-4; 8 nucleotides agree with TRBD1. Germline CDR1 SGHTA, CDR2 FQGTGA. V dropped 4 bases and J dropped 8; count of bases not matched to a gene: 3. The CDR3 consists of 13 residues. The CDR3 nucleotides read TGTGCCAGCAGCTCTGGACAGGGAGAAAAACTGTTTTTT. Amino acid sequence: CASSSGQGEKLFF. The full variable domain, with the rest looked up from reference TRBV7-3 and TRBJ1-4, is GAGVSQTPSNKVTEKGKYVELRCDPISGHTALYWYRQSLGQGPEFLIYFQGTGAADDSGLPNDRFFAVRPEGSVSTLKIQRTERGDSAVYLCASSSGQGEKLFFGSGTQLSVL.

Comment on this clone: The sample contains more than one DNA sequence encoding this CDR3. This chain joins TRBV7-2 and TRBJ1-5; unclear D gene. Germline CDR1 SGHTA, CDR2 FQGNSA. Trimming left V 1 base short and J 6 bases short, with 4 bases between. CDR3 length equals 12 residues. The CDR3 spells CASSLDSQPQHF. The CDR3 coding sequence is TGTGCCAGCAGCTTAGATAGTCAGCCCCAGCATTTT.

On this clone itself: A read error likely explains this, since a far larger clone differs by one base. Other DNA sequences within the sample encode an identical CDR3. This chain uses TRBV30 with TRBJ2-3; D ambiguous. V lost 2 bases and J lost 2, with 5 bases in between. Germline V gene sequence: CDR1 GTSNPN, CDR2 SVGIG (reference sequence). The CDR3 is made up of 12 amino acids. CDR3 nucleotides: TGTGCCTGGAGTACGTCCACAGATACGCAGTATTTT. Translation gives CAWSTSTDTQYF.

The rearrangement uses TRBV7-8 and TRBJ1-1, with no clear D. This CDR3 has 16 amino acids. Germline loops: CDR1 SGHVS, CDR2 FQNEAQ. Trimming pared 4 bases from V and 6 bases from J, leaving 21 bases between. The CDR3 spells CASSSTTQARWAEAFF. The CDR3 bases are TGTGCCAGCAGCTCAACAACCCAGGCCCGTTGGGCTGAAGCTTTCTTT.

The chain combines TRBV11-3 with TRBJ2-1; weak D call: TRBD2 (5 bases). Trimming pared 4 bases from V and 10 bases from J, leaving 8 bases between. The CDR3 consists of 11 residues. Germline-derived CDR1 and CDR2 are SGHNT and YENEEA. DNA for the CDR3: TGTGCCAGCAGCTCGACTACCGAGCAGTTCTTC. Translated, it gives CASSSTTEQFF.

The chain uses TRBV18 and TRBJ2-7; 9 bases agree with TRBD2. V shed 5 bases, J shed 3 bases, and the junction held 11 bases outside the gene matches. The CDR3 covers 16 residues. Per the germline V gene, CDR1 is KGHSH and CDR2 is LQKENI. The CDR3: CASSSGQASGIYEQYF. For the CDR3, the DNA is TGTGCCAGCTCATCTGGCCAGGCTAGCGGGATCTACGAGCAGTACTTC.

CDR3 sequence reads: CASSLESGTDTEAFF. CDR3 nucleotides: TGCGCCAGCAGCTTGGAGTCCGGGACCGACACTGAAGCTTTCTTT. The chain carries TRBV5-1 and TRBJ1-1; maybe TRBD1 (5 bases). V was shortened by 0 bases and J by 3 bases, with 12 bases between the two germline ends. Germline V lookup: CDR1 SGHRS, CDR2 YFSETQ. This CDR3 region has 15 residues. Complete variable domain (other parts from reference TRBV5-1 and TRBJ1-1): KAGVTQTPRYLIKTRGQQVTLSCSPISGHRSVSWYQQTPGQGLQFLFEYFSETQRNKGNFPGRFSGRQFSNSRSEMNVSTLELGDSALYLCASSLESGTDTEAFFGQGTRLTVV.

This chain uses TRBV7-9 with TRBJ1-2, with TRBD1 matching over 7 bases. The length of the CDR3 is 13 residues. Germline V gene data show CDR1 as SEHNR and CDR2 as FQNEAQ (reference sequence). Trimming removed 0 bases from V and 8 bases from J; junction bases left unmatched: 3. This CDR3 is CASSLATGTGYTF. The CDR3 DNA reads TGTGCCAGCAGCTTAGCGACAGGGACCGGCTACACCTTC.

V is TRBV5-6 and J is TRBJ2-7, with a weak D call TRBD2 (5 bases). Germline CDR1 SGHDT, CDR2 YYEEEE. V gave up 1 base and J gave up 5 bases, with 16 bases separating them. This CDR3 has 15 residues. CDR3 DNA: TGTGCCAGCAGCTTGACTAGTGGGAATTGGGACGAGCAGTACTTC. This encodes CASSLTSGNWDEQYF.

On this clone: This may be a read error, as it is one base from a much larger clone. The chain couples TRBV27 to TRBJ1-1; no definite D call. This CDR3 has 13 residues. Trimming left V 0 bases short and J 1 base short, with 3 bases between. CDR1 is MNHEY, CDR2 SMNVEV, per germline (reference sequence). CDR3 residues: CASSLSKNTEAFF. CDR3 sequence (DNA): TGTGCCAGCAGTTTATCGAAGAACACTGAAGCTTTCTTT.

The chain links TRBV10-3 to TRBJ2-6; D gene uncertain. The V and J ends lost 0 bases and 0 bases respectively, with 6 bases between them. CDR3 size: 16 residues. From germline, CDR1 is ENHRY and CDR2 SYGVKD. The CDR3 loop is CAISESTVSGANVLTF. The CDR3 coding sequence is TGTGCCATCAGTGAGTCGACTGTCTCTGGGGCCAACGTCCTGACTTTC.

The gene calls are TRBV5-6 and TRBJ2-1; TRBD2 agrees at 14 bases. CDR3 size: 19 residues. Germline V gives CDR1 SGHDT, CDR2 YYEEEE. The V gene end was trimmed by 4 bases and the J gene end by 1 base; junction bases not matched to a gene: 10. The CDR3 region is CASSLRTSGRRLSYNEQFF. The CDR3 DNA follows: TGTGCCAGCAGCCTACGGACTAGCGGGAGGCGATTATCCTACAATGAGCAGTTCTTC.

The chain links TRBV7-2 to TRBJ2-1; 7 nucleotides match TRBD2. Germline CDR1 reads SGHTA; CDR2 reads FQGNSA. V lost 5 bases and J lost 9; bases outside the gene matches: 4. The CDR3 runs to 12 residues. The CDR3 region is CASSRGGIEQFF. Here the CDR3 DNA reads TGTGCCAGCAGCAGGGGAGGGATTGAGCAGTTCTTC.

The V gene is TRBV6-1, the J gene TRBJ2-5; 14 nucleotides match TRBD2. V lost 3 bases to trimming and J lost 4 bases; unmatched junction nucleotides: 4. CDR3 length: 16 residues. Germline assignment: CDR1 MNHNS and CDR2 SASEGT. The CDR3 is CASSETSGRALETQYF. CDR3 nucleotide sequence: TGTGCCAGCAGTGAGACTAGCGGGAGGGCCCTAGAGACCCAGTACTTC.

Concerning this clone: This sample also contains other DNA sequences that code for the same CDR3. This chain uses TRBV7-9 with TRBJ2-7; a possible D gene is TRBD2 (7 bases). Deletions cut 5 bases from V and 6 bases from J, with 14 bases between. This CDR3 spans 13 amino acids. From germline, CDR1 is SEHNR and CDR2 FQNEAQ (reference sequence). The DNA for the CDR3 is TGTGCCAGCAGCCTAGAGGGGGGGTCCGAGCAGTACTTC. It translates to CASSLEGGSEQYF.

This sequence joins TRBV11-2 and TRBJ1-5, with D uncertain. CDR1 SGHAT and CDR2 FQNNGV come from the germline V gene. Trimming removed 1 base from V and 0 bases from J, with 13 bases in between. The CDR3 runs to 17 residues. CDR3 residues: CASSLGGSPSSNQPQHF. The CDR3 DNA is TGTGCCAGCAGCTTAGGTGGCAGTCCAAGTAGCAATCAGCCCCAGCATTTT.

The chain links TRBV5-4 to TRBJ1-2; D gene uncertain. V dropped 3 bases and J dropped 2 bases, with 11 bases sitting between them. The CDR3 has 14 amino acids. Germline V lookup: CDR1 SGHNT, CDR2 YYREEE (reference sequence). CDR3 nucleotides: TGTGCCAGCAGCTATAGACACCTCAACTATGGCTACACCTTC. This codes for CASSYRHLNYGYTF.

This clone was recorded once. This chain uses TRBV30 with TRBJ2-2; D perhaps matches TRBD2 (5 bases). Germline V lookup: CDR1 GTSNPN, CDR2 SVGIG (reference sequence). The CDR3 runs to 14 residues. V was shortened by 1 base and J by 1 base, with 7 bases between the two germline ends. This CDR3 is CAWSASGNTGELFF. The CDR3, as DNA: TGTGCCTGGAGTGCAAGCGGGAACACCGGGGAGCTGTTTTTT.

The chain links TRBV28 to TRBJ2-1; the D is unclear. Germline V lookup: CDR1 MDHEN, CDR2 SYDVKM. The germline V and J ends were trimmed by 6 bases and 5 bases, with 14 bases remaining between them. The CDR3 consists of 14 residues. The CDR3, as DNA: TGTGCCAGCAGCTCACCCCCCAGAGACAATGAGCAGTTCTTC. It is translated as CASSSPPRDNEQFF.

Concerning this clone: Other DNA sequences in the same sample also yield this CDR3. This chain connects TRBV28 to TRBJ1-1; D not resolved. This CDR3 has 12 residues. Germline V CDR1 and CDR2: MDHEN, SYDVKM. V was cut by 8 bases and J by 1 base, with 8 bases left in between. In DNA, the CDR3 is TGTGCCAGCCGTGGAGGGAACACTGAAGCTTTCTTT. It specifies CASRGGNTEAFF.

This chain links TRBV28 with TRBJ2-5, with D possibly being TRBD1 (6 bases). This CDR3 is built from 15 residues. Germline V gives CDR1 MDHEN, CDR2 SYDVKM. Trimming removed 5 bases from V and 4 bases from J, with 17 bases in between. In DNA, the CDR3 is TGTGCCAGCAGTGAAAATACAGGGTTCCGAGAGACCCAGTACTTC. Protein sequence: CASSENTGFRETQYF. Full variable domain (rest looked up from reference TRBV28 and TRBJ2-5): DVKVTQSSRYLVKRTGEKVFLECVQDMDHENMFWYRQDPGLGLRLIYFSYDVKMKEKGDIPEGYSVSREKKERFSLILESASTNQTSMYLCASSENTGFRETQYFGPGTRLLVL.

V and J are TRBV15 and TRBJ1-3; D is unclear. The CDR3 spans 15 residues. The V gene's germline CDR1 is LNHNV and CDR2 YYDKDF (reference sequence). The V end lost 0 bases, the J end lost 1 base, and 7 bases lay between the germline ends. CDR3: CATSRDTVSGNTIYF. The CDR3 DNA sequence: TGTGCCACCAGCAGAGATACGGTGTCTGGAAACACCATATATTTT.

The chain uses TRBV11-2 and TRBJ2-7; D possibly corresponds to TRBD1 (7 bases). This CDR3 comprises 15 residues. The V gene lost 5 bases and the J gene lost 0 bases, with 14 bases spanning the gap. The germline CDR1 and CDR2 sequences are SGHAT and FQNNGV. CDR3 sequence: CASSIQGTSSYEQYF. The DNA of the CDR3 is TGTGCCAGCAGCATACAGGGGACTTCCTCCTACGAGCAGTACTTC.